These 12 T cell receptor beta chains share one sample of origin, sequenced in a study of cytomegalovirus exposure and HLA in healthy donors. Primers included in the PCR were 60 Vbeta and 13 Jbeta primers. This table comes from immunoSEQ multiplex PCR, and its TCRdb copy is limited to in-frame clones, with some not included. Here the sample spans more than 150,000 clones, 77% being singletons. The sequencing sample was made of PBMCs. These receptors all stem from a man between 18 and 35 years old in good health and CMV-seronegative.

With regard to this clone: Other nucleotide sequences in the sample specify the same CDR3. The chain couples TRBV29-1 to TRBJ2-7, with a weak D call TRBD2 (5 bases). CDR1 and CDR2 from the germline V gene are SQVTM and ANQGSEA. CDR3 size: 12 residues. With 5 bases removed from V and 3 bases from J, the gap between germline ends came to 11 bases. CDR3 sequence: CSVRPGDYEQYF. Here the CDR3 DNA reads TGCAGCGTTCGCCCCGGGGACTACGAGCAGTACTTC.

CDR3 in amino acids: CASERRGNTEAFF. For the CDR3, the DNA is TGTGCCAGCGAGAGACGGGGGAACACTGAAGCTTTCTTT. V usage is TRBV6-1 and J usage is TRBJ1-1; no reliable D call. Germline V gene data show CDR1 as MNHNS and CDR2 as SASEGT. Trimming stripped 8 bases from V and 1 base from J, with 11 bases between. CDR3 length: 13 amino acids.

V gene TRBV7-9 combines with J gene TRBJ1-1; a weak D match, TRBD1 (5 bases). V shed 1 base and J shed 7 bases, with 10 bases lying between them. Germline CDR1 and CDR2: SEHNR and FQNEAQ (reference sequence). The length of the CDR3 is 13 residues. CDR3 DNA: TGTGCCAGCAGCTTAGGTGGTGACAGTGAAGCTTTCTTT. Its protein product is CASSLGGDSEAFF. The entire variable domain, with the rest obtained from reference TRBV7-9 and TRBJ1-1, is as follows: DTGVSQNPRHKITKRGQNVTFRCDPISEHNRLYWYRQTLGQGPEFLTYFQNEAQLEKSRLLSDRFSAERPKGSFSTLEIQRTEQGDSAMYLCASSLGGDSEAFFGQGTRLTVV.

This rearrangement joins TRBV7-2 to TRBJ1-1; D gene uncertain. The CDR3 is 13 amino acids. Trimming removed 4 bases from V and 6 bases from J, with 12 bases in between. CDR1 is SGHTA and CDR2 is FQGNSA in the germline V gene. For the CDR3, the DNA is TGTGCCAGCAGCTCGGACTGGGCCGCTGAAGCTTTCTTT. This translates into CASSSDWAAEAFF.

The chain has TRBV19 and TRBJ2-2; D possibly corresponds to TRBD1 (7 bases). V was cut by 5 bases and J by 5 bases, with 12 bases left in between. This CDR3 is built from 14 residues. CDR1 is LNHDA and CDR2 is SQIVND in the germline V gene (reference sequence). DNA for the CDR3: TGTGCCAGTAGTGAGACAGGGAGGACCGGGGAGCTGTTTTTT. Its translation is CASSETGRTGELFF.

The chain links TRBV27 to TRBJ2-2; 8 positions agree with TRBD2. J gave up 5 bases and V 0 bases, and 5 bases lay outside the gene matches. The CDR3 runs 16 residues. Germline CDR1 MNHEY, CDR2 SMNVEV (reference sequence). The CDR3 spells CASSLSSGGGTGELFF. CDR3 nucleotide sequence: TGTGCCAGCAGTTTATCGTCCGGGGGGGGTACCGGGGAGCTGTTTTTT.

This chain links TRBV9 with TRBJ2-3; D possibly corresponds to TRBD2 (5 bases). CDR3 length equals 16 residues. The V gene lost 0 bases and the J gene lost 2 bases, with 13 bases spanning the gap. Germline V gene data show CDR1 as SGDLS and CDR2 as YYNGEE. This CDR3 reads CASSVVSSLNTDTQYF. The CDR3 nucleotides are TGTGCCAGCAGCGTAGTATCTAGCCTGAACACAGATACGCAGTATTTT.

This clone was seen just once. V and J are TRBV28 and TRBJ2-5, with 11 bases fitting TRBD1. Germline loops: CDR1 MDHEN, CDR2 SYDVKM. Unmatched junction bases numbered 3, after V lost 4 bases and J lost 5 bases. This CDR3 is 14 amino acids long. As DNA, the CDR3 is TGTGCCAGCAGTTCGGACAGGGGGCTTGAGACCCAGTACTTC. Translated, it gives CASSSDRGLETQYF.

CDR3 bases: TGCAGTGCGGGGGCAGTCTACGAGCAGTACTTC. Its protein is CSAGAVYEQYF. This sequence joins TRBV20-1 and TRBJ2-7; D may be TRBD1 (6 bases). The CDR3 spans 11 residues. Germline V gene data show CDR1 as DFQATT and CDR2 as SNEGSKA (reference sequence). Trimming pared 6 bases from V and 3 bases from J, leaving 9 bases between.

The chain is built from TRBV27 and TRBJ1-5, with TRBD1 matching over 8 bases. Germline V gene data show CDR1 as MNHEY and CDR2 as SMNVEV (reference sequence). V dropped 6 bases and J dropped 0; count of bases not matched to a gene: 4. There are 15 residues in the CDR3. As DNA, the CDR3 is TGTGCCAGCAGACAGGGGACAGGTAGCAATCAGCCCCAGCATTTT. Translation gives CASRQGTGSNQPQHF.

This clone was recorded a few times. The V gene is TRBV27, the J gene TRBJ1-1; TRBD1 matches 7 bases. CDR1 and CDR2 from the germline V gene are MNHEY and SMNVEV (reference sequence). This CDR3 has 14 residues. Unmatched junction bases numbered 8, after V lost 5 bases and J lost 5 bases. The CDR3 DNA sequence: TGTGCCAGCAGTCCACCACAGGGGAGGACTGAAGCTTTCTTT. Protein product: CASSPPQGRTEAFF.

The rearrangement joins TRBV7-2 to TRBJ2-3, with a tentative D call TRBD2 (5 bases). Germline V gene data show CDR1 as SGHTA and CDR2 as FQGNSA. The CDR3 length is 12 residues. Deletions cut 7 bases from V and 6 bases from J, with 11 bases between. The CDR3, as DNA: TGTGCCAGCACCCCTGGCGGGGATACGCAGTATTTT. Protein sequence: CASTPGGDTQYF.